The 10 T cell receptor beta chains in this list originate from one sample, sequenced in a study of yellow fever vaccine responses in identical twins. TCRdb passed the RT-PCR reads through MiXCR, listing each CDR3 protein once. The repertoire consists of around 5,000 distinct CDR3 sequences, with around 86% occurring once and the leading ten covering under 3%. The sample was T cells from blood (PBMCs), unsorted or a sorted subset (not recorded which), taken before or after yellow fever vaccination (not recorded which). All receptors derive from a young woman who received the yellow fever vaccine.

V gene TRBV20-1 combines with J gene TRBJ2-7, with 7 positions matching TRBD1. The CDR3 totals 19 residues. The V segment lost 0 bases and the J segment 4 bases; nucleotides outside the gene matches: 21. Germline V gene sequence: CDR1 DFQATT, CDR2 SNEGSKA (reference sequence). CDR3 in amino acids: CSARDKSFVLTGKLYEQYF. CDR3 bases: TGCAGTGCTAGAGATAAGTCCTTCGTGTTGACAGGGAAACTGTACGAGCAGTACTTC.

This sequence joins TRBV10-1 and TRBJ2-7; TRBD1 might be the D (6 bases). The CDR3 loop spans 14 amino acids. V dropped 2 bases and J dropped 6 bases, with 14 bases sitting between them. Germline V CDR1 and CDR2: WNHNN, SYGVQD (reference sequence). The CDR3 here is CASSEPTGHGEQYF. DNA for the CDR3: TGCGCCAGCAGTGAGCCAACAGGGCACGGCGAGCAGTACTTC.

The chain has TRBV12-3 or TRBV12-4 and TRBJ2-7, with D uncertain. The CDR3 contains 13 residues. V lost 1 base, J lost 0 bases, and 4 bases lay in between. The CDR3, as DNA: TGTGCCAGCAGTTTAGGACTCTCCTACGAGCAGTACTTC. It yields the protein CASSLGLSYEQYF.

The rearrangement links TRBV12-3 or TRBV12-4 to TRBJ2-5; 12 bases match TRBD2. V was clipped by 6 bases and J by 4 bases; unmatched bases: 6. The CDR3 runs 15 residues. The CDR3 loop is CASRTTSGGRETQYF. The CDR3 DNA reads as TGTGCCAGCAGGACCACTAGCGGGGGGCGAGAGACCCAGTACTTC.

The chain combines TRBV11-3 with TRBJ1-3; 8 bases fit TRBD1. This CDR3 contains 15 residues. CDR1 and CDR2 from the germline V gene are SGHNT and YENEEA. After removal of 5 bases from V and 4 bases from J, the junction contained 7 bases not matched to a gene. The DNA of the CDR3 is TGTGCCAGCAGCCCAGGACAGGGTCCCGGAAACACCATATATTTT. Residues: CASSPGQGPGNTIYF.

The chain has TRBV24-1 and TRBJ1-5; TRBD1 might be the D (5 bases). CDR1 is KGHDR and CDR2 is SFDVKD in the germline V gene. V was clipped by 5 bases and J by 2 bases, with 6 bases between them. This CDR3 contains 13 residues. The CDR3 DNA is TGTGCCACCAGTGTGACAGGCAATCAGCCCCAGCATTTT. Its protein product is CATSVTGNQPQHF.

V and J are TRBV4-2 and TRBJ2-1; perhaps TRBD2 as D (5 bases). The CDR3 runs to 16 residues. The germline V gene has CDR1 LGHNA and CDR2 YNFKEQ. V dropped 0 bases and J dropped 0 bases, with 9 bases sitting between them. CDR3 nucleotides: TGTGCCAGCAGCCAAGATGGCGGGTCCTCCTACAATGAGCAGTTCTTC. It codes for CASSQDGGSSYNEQFF.

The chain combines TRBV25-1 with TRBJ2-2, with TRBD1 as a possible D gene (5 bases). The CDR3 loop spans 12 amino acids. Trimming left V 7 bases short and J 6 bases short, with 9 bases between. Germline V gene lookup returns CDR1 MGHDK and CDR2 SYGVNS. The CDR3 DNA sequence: TGTGCCAGCAACTTAGGGGCCGGGGAGCTGTTTTTT. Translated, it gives CASNLGAGELFF.

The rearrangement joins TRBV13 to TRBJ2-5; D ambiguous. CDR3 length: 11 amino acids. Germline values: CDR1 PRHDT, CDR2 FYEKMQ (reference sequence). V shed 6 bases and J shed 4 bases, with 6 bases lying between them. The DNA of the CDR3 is TGTGCCAGCAGAATAGGAGAGACCCAGTACTTC. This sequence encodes CASRIGETQYF.

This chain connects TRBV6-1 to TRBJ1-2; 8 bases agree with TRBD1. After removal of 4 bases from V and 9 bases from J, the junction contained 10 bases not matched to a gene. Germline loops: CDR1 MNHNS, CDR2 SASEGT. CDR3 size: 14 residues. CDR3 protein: CASSAGQGLMSYTF. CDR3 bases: TGTGCCAGCAGTGCCGGACAGGGCCTTATGAGCTACACCTTC.